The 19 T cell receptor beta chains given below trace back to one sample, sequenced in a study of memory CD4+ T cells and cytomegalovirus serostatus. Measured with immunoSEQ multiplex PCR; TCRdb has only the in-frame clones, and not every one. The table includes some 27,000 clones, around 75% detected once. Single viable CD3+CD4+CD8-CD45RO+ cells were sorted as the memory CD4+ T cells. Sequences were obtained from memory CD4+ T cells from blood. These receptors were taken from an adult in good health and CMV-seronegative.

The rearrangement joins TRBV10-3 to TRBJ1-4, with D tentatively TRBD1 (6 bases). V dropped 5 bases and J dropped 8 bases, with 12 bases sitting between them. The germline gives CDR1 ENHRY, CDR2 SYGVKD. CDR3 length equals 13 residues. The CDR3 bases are TGTGCCATCAGTACACAGGGTTTCGAAAAACTGTTTTTT. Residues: CAISTQGFEKLFF.

This chain's CDR3 is CASSEKALEVSALHF. The CDR3 DNA reads as TGTGCCAGCAGTGAAAAAGCCTTGGAGGTTTCTGCCCTCCACTTT. The rearrangement links TRBV25-1 to TRBJ1-6; D uncertain. The CDR3 loop spans 15 amino acids. Trimming pared 2 bases from V and 14 bases from J, leaving 19 bases between. Germline CDR1 and CDR2: MGHDK and SYGVNS.

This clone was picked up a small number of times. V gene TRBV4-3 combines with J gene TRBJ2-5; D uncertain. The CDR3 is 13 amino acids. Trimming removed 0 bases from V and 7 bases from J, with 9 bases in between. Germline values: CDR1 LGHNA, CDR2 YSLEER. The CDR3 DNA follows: TGCGCCAGCAGCCAAGATCAAGGGTGGACCCAGTACTTC. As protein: CASSQDQGWTQYF.

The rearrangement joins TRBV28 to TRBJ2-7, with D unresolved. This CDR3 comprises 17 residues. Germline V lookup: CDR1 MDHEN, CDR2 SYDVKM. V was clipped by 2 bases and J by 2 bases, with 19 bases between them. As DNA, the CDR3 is TGTGCCAGCAGTTTACTTGACCGCCGTCGGGCTACCTACGAGCAGTACTTC. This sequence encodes CASSLLDRRRATYEQYF.

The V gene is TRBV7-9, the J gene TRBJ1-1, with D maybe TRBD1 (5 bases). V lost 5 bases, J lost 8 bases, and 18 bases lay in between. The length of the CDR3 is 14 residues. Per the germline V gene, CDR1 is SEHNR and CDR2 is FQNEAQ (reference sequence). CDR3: CASSPPRSGDEAFF. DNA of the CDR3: TGTGCCAGCAGCCCCCCGAGGTCCGGGGACGAAGCTTTCTTT.

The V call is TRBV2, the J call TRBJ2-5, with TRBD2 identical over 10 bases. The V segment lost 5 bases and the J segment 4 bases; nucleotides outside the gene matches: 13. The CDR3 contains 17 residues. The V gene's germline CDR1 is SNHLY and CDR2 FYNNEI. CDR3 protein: CASSRSAGGPHVETQYF. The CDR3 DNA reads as TGTGCCAGCAGTAGATCAGCGGGAGGGCCGCACGTAGAGACCCAGTACTTC.

The CDR3 DNA reads TGTGCCATCAGTGACCTAGGGACCGATTATGGCTACACCTTC. Protein sequence: CAISDLGTDYGYTF. The rearrangement uses TRBV10-3 and TRBJ1-2, with a weak D call TRBD1 (5 bases). CDR3 size: 14 residues. V was pared by 3 bases and J by 5 bases, with 13 bases between. Germline CDR1 reads ENHRY; CDR2 reads SYGVKD.

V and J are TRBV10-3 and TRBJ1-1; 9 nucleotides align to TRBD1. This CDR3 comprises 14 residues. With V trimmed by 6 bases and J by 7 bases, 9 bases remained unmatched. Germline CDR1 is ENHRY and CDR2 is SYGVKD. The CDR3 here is CAIRSDRGGNEAFF. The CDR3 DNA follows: TGTGCCATCAGATCGGACAGGGGAGGAAATGAAGCTTTCTTT.

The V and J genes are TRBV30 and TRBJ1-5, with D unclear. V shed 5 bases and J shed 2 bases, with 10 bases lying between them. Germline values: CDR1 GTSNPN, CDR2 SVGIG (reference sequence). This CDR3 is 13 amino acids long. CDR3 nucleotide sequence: TGTGCCTGGGGGGAGGGCGGCAATCAGCCCCAGCATTTT. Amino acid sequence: CAWGEGGNQPQHF.

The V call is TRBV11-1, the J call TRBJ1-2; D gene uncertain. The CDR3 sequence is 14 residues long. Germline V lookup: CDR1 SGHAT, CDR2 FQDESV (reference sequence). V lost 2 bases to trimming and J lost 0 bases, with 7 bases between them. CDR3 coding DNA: TGTGCCAGCAGCTTACAGCCCTCTAACTATGGCTACACCTTC. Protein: CASSLQPSNYGYTF.

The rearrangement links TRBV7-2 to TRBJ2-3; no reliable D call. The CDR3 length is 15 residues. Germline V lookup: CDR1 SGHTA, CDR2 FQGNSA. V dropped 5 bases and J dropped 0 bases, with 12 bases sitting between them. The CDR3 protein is CASSPTLVSTDTQYF. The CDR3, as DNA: TGTGCCAGCAGCCCTACCTTGGTTAGCACAGATACGCAGTATTTT.

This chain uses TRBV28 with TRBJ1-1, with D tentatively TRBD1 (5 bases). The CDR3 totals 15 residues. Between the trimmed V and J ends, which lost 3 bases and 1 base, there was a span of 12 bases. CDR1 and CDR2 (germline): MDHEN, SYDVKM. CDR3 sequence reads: CASSFPQGTNTEAFF. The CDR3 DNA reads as TGTGCCAGCAGTTTCCCTCAGGGAACGAACACTGAAGCTTTCTTT.

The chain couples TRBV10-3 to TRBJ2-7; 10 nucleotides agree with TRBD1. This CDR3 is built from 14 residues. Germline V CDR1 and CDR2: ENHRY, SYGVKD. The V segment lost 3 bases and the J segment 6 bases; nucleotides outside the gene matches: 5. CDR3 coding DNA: TGTGCCATCAGTGACACGACAGGGGGCTTCGAGCAGTACTTC. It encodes CAISDTTGGFEQYF.

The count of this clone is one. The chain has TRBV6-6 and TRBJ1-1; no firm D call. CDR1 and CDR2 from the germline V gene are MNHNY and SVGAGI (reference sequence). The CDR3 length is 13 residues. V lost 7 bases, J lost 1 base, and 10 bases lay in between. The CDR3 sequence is CASTVPTNTEAFF. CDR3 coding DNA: TGTGCCAGCACCGTGCCAACGAACACTGAAGCTTTCTTT.

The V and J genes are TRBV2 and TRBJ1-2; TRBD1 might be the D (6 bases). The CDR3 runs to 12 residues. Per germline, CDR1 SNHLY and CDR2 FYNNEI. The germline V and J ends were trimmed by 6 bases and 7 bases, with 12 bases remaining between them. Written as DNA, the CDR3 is TGTGCCAGCAGGGGCGGGGGGCTTGGCTACACCTTC. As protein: CASRGGGLGYTF.

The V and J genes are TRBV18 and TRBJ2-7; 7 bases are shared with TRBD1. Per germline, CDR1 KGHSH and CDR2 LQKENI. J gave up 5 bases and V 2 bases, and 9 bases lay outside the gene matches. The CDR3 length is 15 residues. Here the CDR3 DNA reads TGTGCCAGCTCACCAAACAGGGGATCGGCCAACGAGCAGTACTTC. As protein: CASSPNRGSANEQYF.

This CDR3 is CASMGDVSNQPQHF. DNA of the CDR3: TGTGCCAGCATGGGGGACGTTAGCAATCAGCCCCAGCATTTT. This sequence joins TRBV2 and TRBJ1-5; TRBD1 might be the D (5 bases). From germline, CDR1 is SNHLY and CDR2 FYNNEI. V was cut by 7 bases and J by 0 bases, with 10 bases left in between. This CDR3 is 14 amino acids long.

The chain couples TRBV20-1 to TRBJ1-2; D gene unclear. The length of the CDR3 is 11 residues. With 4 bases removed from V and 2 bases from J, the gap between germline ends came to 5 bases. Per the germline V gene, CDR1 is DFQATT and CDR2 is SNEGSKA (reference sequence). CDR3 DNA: TGCAGTGCTAAACAGAACTATGGCTACACCTTC. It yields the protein CSAKQNYGYTF.

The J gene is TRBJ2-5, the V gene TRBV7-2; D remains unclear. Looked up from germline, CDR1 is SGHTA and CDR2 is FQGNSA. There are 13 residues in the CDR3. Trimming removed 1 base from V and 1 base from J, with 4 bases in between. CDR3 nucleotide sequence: TGTGCCAGCAGCTTAGTAGGCCAAGAGACCCAGTACTTC. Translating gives CASSLVGQETQYF.